Listed below are T cell receptor beta chains from one sample, sequenced in a study of blood T cell repertoires in COVID-19. Sequencing used immunoSEQ multiplex PCR; TCRdb keeps in-frame clones, though not all of them. This table holds more than 90,000 clones, roughly 86% found once. Input material: peripheral blood. The receptors shown here come from a man aged 35 to 55 with acute or convalescent COVID-19. The CDR3 runs from the conserved cysteine through the conserved F or W. Each record gives: clone size, D gene, J gene, V gene, CDR3 DNA, CDR3 protein. A D gene is named only where the DNA matches it firmly. A row's size may be missing; if present it is once, few, many or a size class.

NA	TRBD1	TRBJ2-3	TRBV7-9	TGTGCCAGCAGCTCGGAGGACAGGGGGCAAGATACGCAGTATTTT	CASSSEDRGQDTQYF
NA	TRBD1	TRBJ1-2	TRBV30	TGTGCCTGGAGTGGGCCTGGGACAGGGAAGTGCACCTTC	CAWSGPGTGKCTF
NA	NA	TRBJ1-1	TRBV9	TGTGCCAGCAGCTCCCTTCCTACGAACACTGAAGCTTTCTTT	CASSSLPTNTEAFF
few	NA	TRBJ1-5	TRBV2	TGTGCCAGCAATCCACAGGGACCGAATCAGCCCCAGCATTTT	CASNPQGPNQPQHF
few	TRBD2	TRBJ2-2	TRBV11-3	TGTGCCAGCAGCTTAACGACTAGCGTCACCGGGGAGCTGTTTTTT	CASSLTTSVTGELFF
NA	NA	TRBJ2-7	TRBV2	TGTGCCAGCAGAAACACAGGGACCTACGACGAGCAGTACTTC	CASRNTGTYDEQYF
NA	TRBD1	TRBJ2-5	TRBV5-6	TGTGCCAGCAGCTCGTTCCGGCCTAACAGGGGGCGGAGAGAGACCCAGTACTTC	CASSSFRPNRGRRETQYF
NA	NA	TRBJ1-4	TRBV4-1	TGCGCCAGCAGCCAAGGGCTTGCAACTAATGAAAAACTGTTTTTT	CASSQGLATNEKLFF
NA	TRBD2	TRBJ2-1	TRBV7-9	TGTGCCAGCATCAAGACTAGCTTTAATGAGCAGTTCTTC	CASIKTSFNEQFF
NA	TRBD1	TRBJ1-5	TRBV2	TGTGCCAGCAGCGTGGACAGGGGCAGTCAGCCCCAGCATTTT	CASSVDRGSQPQHF
medium-sized	TRBD2	TRBJ2-1	TRBV5-1	TGCGCCAGCAGCTTGGTGGGACTAGCGGGGGCTGGTGAGCAGTTCTTC	CASSLVGLAGAGEQFF
NA	NA	TRBJ2-1	TRBV11-2	TGTGCCAGCAGCGCCGAGCTCCTGAAGTTCTCCTACAATGAGCAGTTCTTC	CASSAELLKFSYNEQFF
few	NA	TRBJ1-2	TRBV7-4	TGTGCCAGCAACCTGAGGACAGTCAGGGTAAGTGACTATGGCTACACCTTC	CASNLRTVRVSDYGYTF
NA	TRBD1	TRBJ2-1	TRBV19	TGTGCCAGTAGTAATGACAGGGTTGGGATGGGCTCGGCAACAATTTCTGATGAGCAGTTCTTC	CASSNDRVGMGSATISDEQFF
NA	TRBD1	TRBJ1-1	TRBV6-5	TGTGCCAGCAGGATCTCGGACAGGACACAAGCTTTCTTT	CASRISDRTQAFF
NA	NA	TRBJ2-1	TRBV3-1/TRBV3-2	TGTGCCAGCAGCCACCGGGTCTACAATGAGCAGTTCTTC	CASSHRVYNEQFF
NA	NA	TRBJ1-1	TRBV5-1	TGCGCCAGCAGCTCCTCCGGGAGCACGAACACTGAAGCTTTCTTT	CASSSSGSTNTEAFF
NA	NA	TRBJ2-1	TRBV27	TGTGCCAGCAGTTATCAGGGAATCGATGAGCAGTTCTTC	CASSYQGIDEQFF
few	TRBD2	TRBJ2-7	TRBV6-5	TGTGCCAGCAGGAATAGCGGGGGGGTATACGAGCAGTACTTC	CASRNSGGVYEQYF
NA	NA	TRBJ1-1	TRBV5-1	TGCGCCAGCAAGGAGACTTCCACGTCCGGCACTGAAGCTTTCTTT	CASKETSTSGTEAFF
NA	TRBD1	TRBJ2-5	TRBV7-9	TGTGCCAGCAGCCCCCGGGACAGGGGGCGACAGACCCAGTACTTC	CASSPRDRGRQTQYF
NA	TRBD1	TRBJ1-5	TRBV18	TGTGCCAGCTCACGAGGGACAGGGGGCAATCAGCCCCAGCATTTT	CASSRGTGGNQPQHF
NA	NA	TRBJ2-7	TRBV7-2	TGTGCCAGCAGCTTAGATGGTAGTTTACAGTACGAGCAGTACTTC	CASSLDGSLQYEQYF
NA	TRBD1	TRBJ2-1	TRBV18	TGTGCCAGCTCACCAGGCCCCGACCAGGGGGCTTACAATGAGCAGTTCTTC	CASSPGPDQGAYNEQFF
NA	TRBD1	TRBJ2-3	TRBV5-8	TGTGCCAGCAGCTTGGGAGACAGGGGGAGTGACACAGATACGCAGTATTTT	CASSLGDRGSDTDTQYF
NA	NA	TRBJ1-4	TRBV12-1	TGTGCCAGCAGTTCCCCGGGACAGGGTGGGGAAAAACTGTTTTTT	CASSSPGQGGEKLFF
NA	NA	TRBJ1-6	TRBV7-9	TGTGCCAGCAGCCCGCGGGGGGTCCGTTATTCACCCCTCCACTTT	CASSPRGVRYSPLHF
NA	NA	TRBJ1-1	TRBV18	TGTGCCAGCTCCCCTCAGGGCAACACTGAAGCTTTCTTT	CASSPQGNTEAFF
NA	NA	TRBJ2-2	TRBV7-7	TGTGCCAGCAGCTTAGTCGAGGGTGGGGAGCTGTTTTTT	CASSLVEGGELFF
once	TRBD1	TRBJ1-3	TRBV4-2	TGTGCCAGCAGCCCGACCCGACGACAGGGTGCTGTCTCTCACTCTGGAAACACCATATATTTT	CASSPTRRQGAVSHSGNTIYF
NA	TRBD1	TRBJ2-7	TRBV5-1	TGCGCCAGCAGCTACCAGGACAGGTACTACGAGCAGTACTTC	CASSYQDRYYEQYF
NA	TRBD2	TRBJ2-1	TRBV4-1	TGCGCCAGCAGCCAAGATCCACTAGCGGGGGTATACAATGAGCAGTTCTTC	CASSQDPLAGVYNEQFF
NA	TRBD1	TRBJ1-6	TRBV30	TGTGCCTGGAGTGTCGTCAGGGGGAATTCACCCCTCCACTTT	CAWSVVRGNSPLHF
NA	NA	TRBJ1-1	TRBV19	TGTGCCAGTAGTATAGGACAGAACACTGAAGCTTTCTTT	CASSIGQNTEAFF
few	NA	TRBJ2-7	TRBV20-1	TGCAGTGCTAGTAGTGGGCTCGAGCAGTACTTC	CSASSGLEQYF
once	TRBD1	TRBJ1-4	TRBV19	TGTGCCACTCGCCGGGACAGGGATTCTAATGAAAAACTGTTTTTT	CATRRDRDSNEKLFF
NA	NA	TRBJ1-5	TRBV19	TGTGCCAGTAGTACAGGTCTCGAGATCCCACTGTCGCCCCAGCATTTT	CASSTGLEIPLSPQHF
NA	NA	TRBJ1-4	TRBV9	TGTGCCAGCAGCACCGGGACACTAGAAAAACTGTTTTTT	CASSTGTLEKLFF
NA	TRBD2	TRBJ2-7	TRBV4-2	TGTGCCAGCAGCCAAGATAGAGGGAGGGCCCTCTACGAGCAGTACTTC	CASSQDRGRALYEQYF
NA	NA	TRBJ1-5	TRBV15	TGTGCCACCAGTCCCAGTCGGGTGGCCCAGCATTTT	CATSPSRVAQHF
NA	NA	TRBJ2-5	TRBV9	TGTGCCAGCAGCGTCCTTGGGGGCGCGGGTGTTGGGGAGACCCAGTACTTC	CASSVLGGAGVGETQYF
NA	NA	TRBJ2-5	TRBV5-1	TGCGCCAGCAGCTTGGGGGCTGCTCAAGAGACCCAGTACTTC	CASSLGAAQETQYF
NA	TRBD2	TRBJ2-2	TRBV5-1	TGCGCCAGCAGCGGAAACCCGGGACTAGCGGGAGACGGGGAGCTGTTTTTT	CASSGNPGLAGDGELFF
NA	TRBD2	TRBJ2-1	TRBV11-2	TGTGCCAGCAGTCTAGCGGGGGGCACGCATGAGCAGTTCTTC	CASSLAGGTHEQFF
NA	TRBD1	TRBJ2-7	TRBV29-1	TGCAGCGTTGAAGAGGGGGACAGGAGCTCCTACGAGCAGTACTTC	CSVEEGDRSSYEQYF
NA	NA	TRBJ1-4	TRBV15	TGTGCCACCGCCGACAGGAATAATGAAAAACTGTTTTTT	CATADRNNEKLFF
NA	NA	TRBJ1-1	TRBV15	TGTGCCACCAGCAGAGATTTCAGGACAGAAGCTTTCTTT	CATSRDFRTEAFF
NA	NA	TRBJ2-2	TRBV5-4	TGTGCCAGCAGCTTGGAGAGAGCCGGGGAGCTGTTTTTT	CASSLERAGELFF
NA	TRBD1	TRBJ2-1	TRBV27	TGTGCCAGCAGGACAGGGGAGGCTTTAGATGAGCAGTTCTTC	CASRTGEALDEQFF
NA	TRBD2	TRBJ2-1	TRBV24-1	TGTGCCACCAGTGACCCCGGGACTAGCGGGAGGTACTACAATGAGCAGTTCTTC	CATSDPGTSGRYYNEQFF
NA	TRBD1	TRBJ1-2	TRBV6-2/TRBV6-3	TGTGCCAGCAGTTACACCTCCGGGACAGGGTCCGGCTACACCTTC	CASSYTSGTGSGYTF